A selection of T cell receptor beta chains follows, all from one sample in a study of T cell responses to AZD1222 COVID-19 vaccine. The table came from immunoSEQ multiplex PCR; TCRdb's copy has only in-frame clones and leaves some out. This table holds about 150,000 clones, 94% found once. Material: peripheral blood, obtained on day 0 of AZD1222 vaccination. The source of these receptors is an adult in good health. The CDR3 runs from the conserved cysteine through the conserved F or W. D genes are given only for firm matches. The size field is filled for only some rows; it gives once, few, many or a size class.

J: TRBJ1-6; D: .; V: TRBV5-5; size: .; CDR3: CASNVGSSYNSPLHF; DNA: TGTGCCAGCAACGTAGGGAGCTCCTATAATTCACCCCTCCACTTT
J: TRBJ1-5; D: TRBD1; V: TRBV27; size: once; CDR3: CASSFPFGTGGRRQGFNQPQHF; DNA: TGTGCCAGCAGTTTTCCCTTCGGGACAGGGGGAAGGAGGCAAGGGTTCAATCAGCCCCAGCATTTT
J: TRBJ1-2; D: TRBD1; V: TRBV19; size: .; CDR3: CASSVSGTGRIYGYTF; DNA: TGTGCCAGTAGTGTTTCCGGGACAGGTCGTATCTATGGCTACACCTTC
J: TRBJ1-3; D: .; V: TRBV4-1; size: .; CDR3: CASSQGFGESSGNTIYF; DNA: TGCGCCAGCAGCCAAGGCTTTGGGGAGAGCTCTGGAAACACCATATATTTT
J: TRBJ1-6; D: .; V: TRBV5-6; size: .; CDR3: CASSRRTYNSPLHF; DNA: TGTGCCAGCAGTCGACGGACGTATAATTCACCCCTCCACTTT
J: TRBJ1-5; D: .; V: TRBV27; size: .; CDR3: CASRIRGDLQPQHF; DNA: TGTGCCAGCAGAATCCGAGGGGACCTCCAGCCCCAGCATTTT
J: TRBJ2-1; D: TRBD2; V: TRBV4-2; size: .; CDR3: CASSQTSGSSYNEQFF; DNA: TGTGCCAGCAGCCAAACTAGCGGCAGCTCCTACAATGAGCAGTTCTTC
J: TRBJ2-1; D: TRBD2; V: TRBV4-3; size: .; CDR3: CASSQLAGGPNEQFF; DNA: TGCGCCAGCAGCCAATTAGCGGGAGGGCCAAATGAGCAGTTCTTC
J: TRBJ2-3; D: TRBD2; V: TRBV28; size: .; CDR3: CASSSPIISGLAGGPGDTQYF; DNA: TGTGCCAGCAGTTCGCCGATCATCTCGGGACTAGCGGGAGGGCCCGGTGATACGCAGTATTTT
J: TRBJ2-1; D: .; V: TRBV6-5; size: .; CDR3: CASSTPGTSFNRQFF; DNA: TGTGCCAGCAGCACGCCCGGGACCTCCTTTAACAGGCAGTTCTTC
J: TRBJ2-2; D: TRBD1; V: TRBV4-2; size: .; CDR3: CASSQHSVGTENTGELFF; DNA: TGTGCCAGCAGCCAACACTCGGTGGGGACAGAGAACACCGGGGAGCTGTTTTTT
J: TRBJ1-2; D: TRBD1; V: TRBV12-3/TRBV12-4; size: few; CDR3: CASSAGQGYGYTF; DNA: TGTGCCAGCAGTGCCGGACAGGGATATGGCTACACCTTC
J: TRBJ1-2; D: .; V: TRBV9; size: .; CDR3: CASSAEVLPQDYGYTF; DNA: TGTGCCAGCAGCGCCGAAGTACTCCCGCAAGACTATGGCTACACCTTC
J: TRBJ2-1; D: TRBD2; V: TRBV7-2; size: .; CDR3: CASSLGLAENNEQFF; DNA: TGTGCCAGCAGCTTAGGACTAGCGGAAAACAATGAGCAGTTCTTC
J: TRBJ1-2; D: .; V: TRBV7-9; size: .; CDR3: CASSPTLLLPGRNYGYTF; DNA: TGTGCCAGCAGCCCGACGCTTCTCTTGCCAGGGAGAAACTATGGCTACACCTTC
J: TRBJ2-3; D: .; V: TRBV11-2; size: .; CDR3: CASSAISRQGGSDTQYF; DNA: TGTGCCAGCAGCGCAATATCAAGACAGGGAGGCTCAGATACGCAGTATTTT
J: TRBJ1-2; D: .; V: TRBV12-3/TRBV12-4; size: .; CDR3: CASSLQGLGGYTF; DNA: TGTGCCAGCAGTCTTCAGGGTTTAGGTGGCTACACCTTC
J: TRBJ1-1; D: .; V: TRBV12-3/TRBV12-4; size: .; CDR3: CASSPTEEAFF; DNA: TGTGCCAGCAGCCCGACAGAAGAAGCTTTCTTT
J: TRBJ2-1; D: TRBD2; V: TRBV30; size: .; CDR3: CAWSVAGLGSYNEQFF; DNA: TGTGCCTGGAGTGTTGCCGGACTAGGCTCCTACAATGAGCAGTTCTTC
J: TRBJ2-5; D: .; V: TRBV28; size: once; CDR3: CASSQGGVRETQYF; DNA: TGTGCCAGCAGTCAAGGGGGGGTTAGGGAGACCCAGTACTTC
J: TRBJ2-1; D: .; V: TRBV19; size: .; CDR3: CASSMGLSEQFF; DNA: TGTGCCAGTAGTATGGGACTCTCGGAGCAGTTCTTC
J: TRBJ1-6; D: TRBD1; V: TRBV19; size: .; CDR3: CASSIGGTGGSPLHF; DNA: TGTGCCAGTAGTATAGGCGGGACAGGGGGTTCACCCCTCCACTTT
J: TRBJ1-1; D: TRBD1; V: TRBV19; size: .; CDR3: CASKQQGTNTEAFF; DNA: TGTGCCAGTAAGCAACAGGGGACGAACACTGAAGCTTTCTTT
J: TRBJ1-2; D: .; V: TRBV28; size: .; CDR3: CASTSGRGSYGYTF; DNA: TGTGCCAGCACGTCGGGGAGAGGGAGCTATGGCTACACCTTC
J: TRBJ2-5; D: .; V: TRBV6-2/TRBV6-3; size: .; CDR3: CASSYGTTGDQETQYF; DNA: TGTGCCAGCAGTTACGGAACGACAGGTGACCAAGAGACCCAGTACTTC
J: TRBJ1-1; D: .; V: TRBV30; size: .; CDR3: CAWSVQPYTEAFF; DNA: TGTGCCTGGAGTGTACAACCGTACACTGAAGCTTTCTTT
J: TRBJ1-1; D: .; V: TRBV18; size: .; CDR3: CASSPGVNTEAFF; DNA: TGTGCCAGCTCACCGGGAGTTAACACTGAAGCTTTCTTT
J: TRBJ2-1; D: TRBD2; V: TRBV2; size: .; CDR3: CASLELAGERYNEQFF; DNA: TGTGCCAGCTTAGAACTAGCGGGGGAGCGATACAATGAGCAGTTCTTC
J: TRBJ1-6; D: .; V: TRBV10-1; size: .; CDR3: CASRDEGNSPLHF; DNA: TGCGCCAGCAGGGACGAAGGGAATTCACCCCTCCACTTT
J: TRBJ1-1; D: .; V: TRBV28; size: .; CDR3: CATLPGDAGLQAFF; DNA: TGTGCCACCCTCCCGGGGGATGCAGGTCTCCAAGCTTTCTTT
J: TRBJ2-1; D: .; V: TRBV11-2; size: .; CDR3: CASGNSGLEQFF; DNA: TGTGCCAGCGGGAACTCAGGCCTCGAGCAGTTCTTC
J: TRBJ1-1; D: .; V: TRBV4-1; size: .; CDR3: CASSQDRARVEAFF; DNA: TGCGCCAGCAGCCAAGATAGGGCCAGGGTGGAAGCTTTCTTT
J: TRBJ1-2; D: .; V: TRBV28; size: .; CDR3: CASSSDRGGVYGYTF; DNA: TGTGCCAGCAGCTCCGACCGGGGAGGGGTTTATGGCTACACCTTC
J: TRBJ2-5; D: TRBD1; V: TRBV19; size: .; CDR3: CASSRTGGGRETQYF; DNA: TGTGCCAGTAGTCGGACAGGGGGTGGTAGGGAGACCCAGTACTTC
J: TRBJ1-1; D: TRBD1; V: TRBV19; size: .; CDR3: CASSPQDRVRITEAFF; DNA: TGTGCCAGTAGTCCCCAAGACAGGGTCCGAATCACTGAAGCTTTCTTT
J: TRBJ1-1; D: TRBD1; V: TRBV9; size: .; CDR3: CASSVGTGDTEAFF; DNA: TGTGCCAGCAGCGTCGGGACAGGGGATACTGAAGCTTTCTTT
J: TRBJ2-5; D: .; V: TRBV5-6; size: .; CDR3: CASSLIRGAQETQYF; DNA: TGTGCCAGCAGCTTGATCAGGGGTGCACAAGAGACCCAGTACTTC
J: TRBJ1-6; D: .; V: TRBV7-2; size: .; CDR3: CASSLESTYNSPLHF; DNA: TGTGCCAGCAGCTTAGAGAGCACCTATAATTCACCCCTCCACTTT
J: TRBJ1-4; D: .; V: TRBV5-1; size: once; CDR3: CASSLPLDSPSNEKLFF; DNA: TGCGCCAGCAGCTTGCCACTGGACAGCCCCTCTAATGAAAAACTGTTTTTT
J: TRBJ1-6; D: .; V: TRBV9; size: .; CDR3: CASSITSSYNSPLHF; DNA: TGTGCCAGCAGCATCACAAGCTCCTATAATTCACCCCTCCACTTT